This record looks at one T cell receptor (beta chain) sequence and its context. Its antigen is unknown. This sample was included in a study of T-cell memory formation after mild COVID-19. Each CDR3 protein gets one entry after TCRdb re-called the 5' RACE reads with MiXCR. The repertoire has almost 550,000 distinct CDR3 sequences, roughly 21% of them found once; the top ten carry about an eighth. This CDR3 contains 15 residues. Trimming took off 5 bases at V and 0 bases at J, with 11 bases between the two ends. Germline V lookup: CDR1 SGHTA, CDR2 FQGNSA. Study-level results: Mainly in CM and EM were contracting CD4+ clones; CD8+ were in EMRA. Confirmation was lacking for SARS-CoV-2 specificity of second-wave clones that peaked on day 37. Clones that shrank (day 15 to 85) were balanced CD4/CD8, whereas later expanders leaned CD4+.

The chain carries TRBV7-2 and TRBJ1-3; TRBD1 might be the D (6 bases). The origin of this receptor is an adult woman who had mild COVID-19 (a few samples of this study predate the infection). Cell type and time point are not known. The sample consisted of PBMCs or a T cell subset sorted from them (not recorded which). The DNA for the CDR3 is TGTGCCAGCAGCCTGGGGGACATCTCTGGAAACACCATATATTTT. Protein sequence: CASSLGDISGNTIYF. Full variable domain (missing parts from reference TRBV7-2 and TRBJ1-3): GAGVSQSPSNKVTEKGKDVELRCDPISGHTALYWYRQSLGQGLEFLIYFQGNSAPDKSGLPSDRFSAERTGGSVSTLTIQRTQQEDSAVYLCASSLGDISGNTIYFGEGSWLTVV.